The clone carrying this T cell receptor beta chain was seen a single time. The antigen remains unidentified. These data originate in a study of cytomegalovirus exposure and HLA in healthy donors. Study-wide results and limits: TCR beta chains numbering 150 to 200 were designated cytomegalovirus-associated.

Germline V gene sequence: CDR1 SGHRS, CDR2 YFSETQ. The germline V and J ends were trimmed by 2 bases and 2 bases, with 11 bases remaining between them. The CDR3 is 15 amino acids. Using immunoSEQ multiplex PCR, the repertoire was profiled, and TCRdb retains in-frame clones only, with some absent. In the table there are approximately 60,000 clones, 85% to 95% of which are singletons. The sample comprised PBMCs. The receptor was derived from a woman aged 18-29 years in good health and CMV-seropositive. V and J are TRBV5-1 and TRBJ1-3; tentative D call: TRBD1 (6 bases). CDR3 protein: CASSFGDTPGNTIYF. The CDR3 nucleotides are TGCGCCAGCAGCTTTGGGGACACGCCTGGAAACACCATATATTTT. Filled out from reference TRBV5-1 and TRBJ1-3, the complete variable domain reads KAGVTQTPRYLIKTRGQQVTLSCSPISGHRSVSWYQQTPGQGLQFLFEYFSETQRNKGNFPGRFSGRQFSNSRSEMNVSTLELGDSALYLCASSFGDTPGNTIYFGEGSWLTVV.